Listed below are T cell receptor beta chains from one sample, sequenced in a study of monozygotic twins with inflammatory bowel disease. TCRdb re-analyzed the 5' RACE reads; it lists each CDR3 protein once, without DNA. This sample's clone table lists 350,000 to 500,000 distinct CDR3 sequences. Sequenced sample: blood. These receptors originate from a human donor with ulcerative colitis or Crohn's disease, or a healthy co-twin of an affected twin (not recorded which). The CDR3 runs from the conserved cysteine through the conserved F or W.

TRBJ1-5 | TRBV5-6 | CASSLGQHQPQHF
TRBJ2-1 | TRBV5-1 | CASSSLAGRYNEQFF
TRBJ2-3 | TRBV4-2 | CASSHGGGVGDTQYF
TRBJ2-7 | TRBV27 | CASRLTSGSDYEQYF
TRBJ1-4 | TRBV7-2 | CASSYIGNGEKLFF
TRBJ2-1 | TRBV6-1 | CASRDRSSYNEQFF
TRBJ1-1 | TRBV6-2/TRBV6-3 | CASRGTGNTEAFF
TRBJ1-2 | TRBV3-1 | CASSQGDQNTF
TRBJ2-2 | TRBV29-1 | CSVVTGDGTGELFF
TRBJ1-2 | TRBV6-2/TRBV6-3 | CASSPVAAPVVETF
TRBJ2-3 | TRBV7-9 | CASSRPGTSTDTQYF
TRBJ1-1 | TRBV6-5 | CASSYSLFGKSAAEAFF
TRBJ1-6 | TRBV19 | CASSDTGINSPLHF
TRBJ1-1 | TRBV6-6 | CASSPWVRAAFF
TRBJ2-1 | TRBV4-2 | CASSQDRPDGGPYNEQFF
TRBJ1-1 | TRBV4-3 | CASSQEHGRGIEAFF
TRBJ2-2 | TRBV2 | CASSEGGANGELFF
TRBJ2-1 | TRBV7-9 | CASSSPGLVVPEQFF
TRBJ1-5 | TRBV10-3 | CAISEGGRSHPQHF
TRBJ2-1 | TRBV7-8 | CASSFTPGDRIPYNEQFF
TRBJ2-4 | TRBV20-1 | CSVGLGGWFDKNIQYF
TRBJ1-1 | TRBV7-9 | CASSFDSLEAFF
TRBJ1-1 | TRBV4-1 | CASSQDGYTEAFF
TRBJ2-2 | TRBV7-9 | CASSPSRGPGELFF
TRBJ1-5 | TRBV4-1 | CASSQQDYSNQPQHF
TRBJ1-4 | TRBV7-2 | CASSRGATNEKLFF
TRBJ2-1 | TRBV7-2 | CASSLRGLAGGHEQFF
TRBJ1-1 | TRBV2 | CASVKPEGHTEAFF
TRBJ2-2 | TRBV7-9 | CASSSTGYGTGELFF
TRBJ2-7 | TRBV18 | CASSPERGSYEQYF
TRBJ2-6 | TRBV30 | CAWSAGLRTGANVLTF
TRBJ2-4 | TRBV7-9 | CASSPRQGGNIQYF
TRBJ2-1 | TRBV20-1 | CSARGTVRTHYNEQFF
TRBJ2-5 | TRBV20-1 | CSARELSGRGETQYF
TRBJ2-2 | TRBV7-3 | CASSLNTAGELFF
TRBJ2-1 | TRBV9 | CASSVEVISYNEQFF
TRBJ1-1 | TRBV6-5 | CASSYSEGMNTEAFF